These T cell receptor beta chains were read from a single sample in a study of blood T cells in healthy people across ages. TCRdb fed the 5' RACE reads into MiXCR, producing one record per CDR3 protein. This sample carries around 1,000,000 distinct CDR3 sequences, 20% to 25% of them seen once, and the ten largest clones take about 0.72%. Separately, the same data were catalogued under a study of T cells of mothers and their children.

The specimen was blood. These receptors were taken from a girl aged 2-10 years in good health. Each CDR3 is given with its conserved first and last residue. Each record gives: J gene, V gene, clone size, D gene, CDR3 DNA, CDR3 protein. A D gene is named only where the DNA matches it firmly. A clone size is listed for some rows: how often the clone was seen (once, few, many), or a class if it is expanded.

J: TRBJ2-5; V: TRBV6-1; size: NA; D: TRBD2; DNA: TGTGCCAGCAGTGAAATCGCTAGCGGGGAAGAGACCCAGTACTTC; CDR3: CASSEIASGEETQYF
J: TRBJ2-1; V: TRBV9; size: few; D: TRBD2; DNA: TGTGCCAGCAGCGTTGGACTAGCAGCCCTCAATGAGCAGTTCTTC; CDR3: CASSVGLAALNEQFF
J: TRBJ2-7; V: TRBV6-1; size: NA; D: NA; DNA: TGTGCCAGCAGTGAAGGGGAAACCTACGAGCAGTACTTC; CDR3: CASSEGETYEQYF
J: TRBJ1-3; V: TRBV10-1; size: few; D: NA; DNA: TGCGCCAGCAGTCGGGACCTCTCTGGAAACACCATATATTTT; CDR3: CASSRDLSGNTIYF
J: TRBJ1-3; V: TRBV14; size: NA; D: NA; DNA: TGTGCCAGCAGCCACTACAGGGAGAGCTCTATATATTTT; CDR3: CASSHYRESSIYF
J: TRBJ2-2; V: TRBV7-3; size: NA; D: NA; DNA: TGTGCCAGCAGCCCGTACCGGACCGGGGAGCTGTTTTTT; CDR3: CASSPYRTGELFF
J: TRBJ1-1; V: TRBV29-1; size: few; D: TRBD1; DNA: TGCAGCGTTCTACAGGGGGGGAACACTGAAGCTTTCTTT; CDR3: CSVLQGGNTEAFF
J: TRBJ1-2; V: TRBV29-1; size: NA; D: NA; DNA: TGCAGCGTTGATCATTCGAACTATGGCTACACCTTC; CDR3: CSVDHSNYGYTF
J: TRBJ2-1; V: TRBV10-3; size: NA; D: TRBD2; DNA: TGTGCCATCAGTGAGTCTGGACTAGCTGTTGAGCAGTTCTTC; CDR3: CAISESGLAVEQFF
J: TRBJ1-6; V: TRBV7-2; size: NA; D: TRBD1; DNA: TGTGCCAACAGCCAAAGATCAGGGGGCAATACACCCCTCCACTTT; CDR3: CANSQRSGGNTPLHF
J: TRBJ2-2; V: TRBV7-3; size: NA; D: TRBD1; DNA: TGTACCATCACAGGGGTCACCGGGGAGCTGTTTTTT; CDR3: CTITGVTGELFF
J: TRBJ1-4; V: TRBV5-1; size: few; D: NA; DNA: TGCGCCAGCAGCTCGCAGGGCTCGGGTAATGAAAAACTGTTTTTT; CDR3: CASSSQGSGNEKLFF
J: TRBJ2-1; V: TRBV20-1; size: few; D: TRBD2; DNA: TGCAGTGTCTCTAGCGGGAGGGCCGGCAATGAGCAGTTCTTC; CDR3: CSVSSGRAGNEQFF
J: TRBJ2-5; V: TRBV12-3/TRBV12-4; size: few; D: TRBD2; DNA: TGTGCCAGCAGCCGGTTAGCGGGAGGTTCGGAGACCCAGTACTTC; CDR3: CASSRLAGGSETQYF
J: TRBJ1-6; V: TRBV4-1; size: few; D: NA; DNA: TGCGCCAGCAGCCACGCAGGGAGGGGATCACCCCTCCACTTT; CDR3: CASSHAGRGSPLHF
J: TRBJ2-5; V: TRBV14; size: NA; D: NA; DNA: TGTGCCAGCAGCCGAAGACAGCCAGGACAGACCCAGTACTTC; CDR3: CASSRRQPGQTQYF
J: TRBJ1-1; V: TRBV28; size: NA; D: NA; DNA: TGTGCCACCAAGACACTCACTGAAGCTTTCTTT; CDR3: CATKTLTEAFF
J: TRBJ2-1; V: TRBV9; size: few; D: NA; DNA: TGTGCCAGCAGCCCCGGACCAGCGCTCTACAATGAGCAGTTCTTC; CDR3: CASSPGPALYNEQFF
J: TRBJ1-5; V: TRBV28; size: NA; D: NA; DNA: TGTGCCAGCAGTTTCTCCAGGGAGCGTCAGCCCCAGCATTTT; CDR3: CASSFSRERQPQHF
J: TRBJ2-2; V: TRBV7-9; size: NA; D: NA; DNA: TGTGCCAGCAGCCTCCGGGACTTATCCACCGGGGAGCTGTTTTTT; CDR3: CASSLRDLSTGELFF
J: TRBJ2-3; V: TRBV6-5; size: NA; D: NA; DNA: TGTGCCAACCCTTTGGGGCTGCCCACAGATACGCAGTATTTT; CDR3: CANPLGLPTDTQYF
J: TRBJ2-3; V: TRBV7-9; size: NA; D: TRBD2; DNA: TGTGCCAGCAGCTTAGATACTAGCGGGCCTCCCACAGATACGCAGTATTTT; CDR3: CASSLDTSGPPTDTQYF
J: TRBJ1-1; V: TRBV3-1; size: NA; D: NA; DNA: TGTGCCAGCAGCCAACGGGCCGACACGAACACTGAAGCTTTCTTT; CDR3: CASSQRADTNTEAFF
J: TRBJ2-1; V: TRBV5-1; size: few; D: TRBD1; DNA: TGCGCCAGCAGCTTGTGGACAGGGAAGAATGAGCAGTTCTTC; CDR3: CASSLWTGKNEQFF
J: TRBJ2-7; V: TRBV7-9; size: NA; D: TRBD1; DNA: TGTGCCAGCAGCTCCGCGGGACAGGGGATCCCGGGGCAGTACTTC; CDR3: CASSSAGQGIPGQYF
J: TRBJ1-6; V: TRBV5-6; size: few; D: TRBD1; DNA: TGTGCCAGCAGCTCCGGGACAGGGGGCGGTTCACCCCTCCACTTT; CDR3: CASSSGTGGGSPLHF
J: TRBJ2-1; V: TRBV7-2; size: NA; D: NA; DNA: TGTGCCAGCAGCTTAGGGGGCTGGGCTAACAATGAGCAGTTCTTC; CDR3: CASSLGGWANNEQFF
J: TRBJ2-3; V: TRBV7-8; size: NA; D: NA; DNA: TGTGCCAGCAGCTTTCATAAGGGGGGGTTCCCCTCGAATACGCAGTATTTT; CDR3: CASSFHKGGFPSNTQYF
J: TRBJ1-1; V: TRBV28; size: NA; D: NA; DNA: TGTGCCAGCCTTCTAGCCTCCGACGAAGAAGCTTTCTTT; CDR3: CASLLASDEEAFF
J: TRBJ2-3; V: TRBV11-2; size: many; D: NA; DNA: TGTGCCAGCAGCTTACTAGCGCCCAGCACAGATACGCAGTATTTT; CDR3: CASSLLAPSTDTQYF
J: TRBJ2-1; V: TRBV12-3/TRBV12-4; size: NA; D: NA; DNA: TGTGCCAGCAGTCGTACGGATGGAACCTTGGGTAATGAGCAGTTCTTC; CDR3: CASSRTDGTLGNEQFF
J: TRBJ2-3; V: TRBV24-1; size: NA; D: NA; DNA: TGTGCCACCAGTGAGTCGATGAGCACAGATACGCAGTATTTT; CDR3: CATSESMSTDTQYF
J: TRBJ1-5; V: TRBV19; size: NA; D: NA; DNA: TGTGCCAGTAGTATACTTGACAATCAGCCCCAGCATTTT; CDR3: CASSILDNQPQHF
J: TRBJ2-5; V: TRBV29-1; size: NA; D: TRBD2; DNA: TGCAGCGTTGAAGGGGTAGCGGGAGGAGAGACCCAGTACTTC; CDR3: CSVEGVAGGETQYF
J: TRBJ1-2; V: TRBV13; size: NA; D: TRBD1; DNA: TGTGCCAGCAGCATGCGAGGGACAGGGGGAAGGGGCTACACCTTC; CDR3: CASSMRGTGGRGYTF
J: TRBJ2-3; V: TRBV9; size: NA; D: NA; DNA: TGTGCCAGCAGCGTAGAGGGACATAGCACAGATACGCAGTATTTT; CDR3: CASSVEGHSTDTQYF
J: TRBJ2-4; V: TRBV6-6; size: NA; D: TRBD2; DNA: TGTGCCAGCAGCCCTATGGGAGGGGATGCCAAAAACATTCAGTACTTC; CDR3: CASSPMGGDAKNIQYF
J: TRBJ2-3; V: TRBV20-1; size: NA; D: TRBD2; DNA: TGCAGTGCTAGGAGGACTAGCGGGAGTAGATATACGCAGTATTTT; CDR3: CSARRTSGSRYTQYF
J: TRBJ2-3; V: TRBV5-1; size: NA; D: TRBD1; DNA: TGCGCCAGCAGCTCGCTACAGGGGCCAGATACGCAGTATTTT; CDR3: CASSSLQGPDTQYF
J: TRBJ2-7; V: TRBV7-2; size: few; D: TRBD2; DNA: TGTGCCAGCAGCTTATGGACTAGCGGTATCTACGAGCAGTACTTC; CDR3: CASSLWTSGIYEQYF
J: TRBJ2-1; V: TRBV4-1; size: NA; D: TRBD2; DNA: TGCGCCAGCAGCCCTATATCTAGCGGGAGTTACGAGCAGTTCTTC; CDR3: CASSPISSGSYEQFF